This T cell receptor beta chain is drawn from a study of breast tumors, draining lymph nodes, adjacent tissues. The lymph nodes were axillary draining lymph nodes from breast cancer patients. Points on this clonotype: Its antigen is not identified. A clone one base away is much larger, so this may be a read error. Because it lacks the conserved phenylalanine or tryptophan at the end, this CDR3 is likely a read error.

TCRdb re-called the multiplex PCR reads with MiXCR, one entry per CDR3 protein. The data contain over 150,000 distinct CDR3 sequences, approximately 33% of them seen just once; the ten biggest clones take up around 4.5%. Study-wide results and limits: Compared with lymph nodes, tumors were less diverse; compared with nontumor tissue, more. Luminal-like breast cancer showed significantly higher tumor–nontumor repertoire similarity than basal-like.

The sequence came from a female donor with breast cancer. Some clones in this sample may be carry-over from other donors' samples. Sequences were obtained from axillary lymph node tissue.

The CDR3 nucleotides read TGTGCCAGCAGCTTAGATGGGGCTTTAGAGACCCAGTACCTC. The encoded protein is CASSLDGALETQYL. The chain employs TRBV7-2 and TRBJ2-5; D possibly corresponds to TRBD1 (5 bases). This CDR3 region has 14 residues. Germline lookup yields CDR1 SGHTA and CDR2 FQGNSA. Deletions cut 1 base from V and 4 bases from J, with 10 bases between.